The 19 T cell receptor beta chains below come from one sample, sequenced in a study of response to subunit inactivated influenza vaccine. MiXCR, applied by TCRdb to the RT-PCR reads, yields one record per CDR3 protein. The table has over 300,000 distinct CDR3 sequences, less than 25% seen once. The sequences come from PBMCs from blood, collected less than 22 months after vaccination. Receptors were obtained from a man between 50 and 75 years old who received an inactivated influenza vaccine.

This clonotype was detected many times. The chain joins TRBV5-6 to TRBJ1-2; D ambiguous. Trimming removed 6 bases at V and 2 bases at J, with 11 bases between. CDR3 length: 13 residues. From germline, CDR1 is SGHDT and CDR2 YYEEEE. As DNA, the CDR3 is TGTGCCAGCACCCCCCTGGGGAACTATGGCTACACCTTC. Encoded protein: CASTPLGNYGYTF.

This chain uses TRBV27 with TRBJ1-1; D gene uncertain. The CDR3 contains 14 residues. Trimming stripped 2 bases from V and 5 bases from J, with 12 bases between. Germline CDR1 reads MNHEY; CDR2 reads SMNVEV (reference sequence). DNA of the CDR3: TGTGCCAGCAGTTTACGTACGGGTCGAACTGAAGCTTTCTTT. As protein: CASSLRTGRTEAFF.

The sample holds many counts of this clonotype. This chain links TRBV3-1 with TRBJ1-4; 9 bases are a match to TRBD1. This CDR3 region has 14 residues. Germline CDR1 and CDR2: LGHDT and YNNKEL (reference sequence). J gave up 8 bases and V 4 bases, and 5 bases lay outside the gene matches. The CDR3 coding sequence is TGTGCCAGCAGCCCAACAGGGGGCAACGAAAAACTGTTTTTT. Protein sequence: CASSPTGGNEKLFF.

The chain couples TRBV2 to TRBJ1-1; perhaps TRBD1 as D (6 bases). V lost 6 bases to trimming and J lost 1 base, with 12 bases between them. The CDR3 has 14 residues. Germline V gene sequence: CDR1 SNHLY, CDR2 FYNNEI. CDR3 bases: TGTGCCAGCAGGGAACAGGGAGAGAACACTGAAGCTTTCTTT. Protein: CASREQGENTEAFF.

The chain is built from TRBV20-1 and TRBJ1-2; D may be TRBD1 (6 bases). The V gene's germline CDR1 is DFQATT and CDR2 SNEGSKA (reference sequence). The CDR3 spans 11 residues. V gave up 6 bases and J gave up 8 bases, with 13 bases separating them. DNA for the CDR3: TGCAGTGCCCGACAGGAGGTGGGCTACACCTTC. Protein product: CSARQEVGYTF.

This chain joins TRBV29-1 and TRBJ2-3, with D perhaps matching TRBD1 (6 bases). Germline CDR1 SQVTM, CDR2 ANQGSEA. The CDR3 contains 11 residues. The ends were cut back, 3 bases at V and 5 bases at J, with 6 bases in the middle. The CDR3 region has the DNA TGCAGCGTTGAGGACAGAGATACGCAGTATTTT. This codes for CSVEDRDTQYF.

The V and J genes are TRBV7-2 and TRBJ1-4, with D possibly matching TRBD1 (5 bases). Trimming removed 5 bases from V and 8 bases from J, with 18 bases in between. In germline, CDR1 is SGHTA, CDR2 FQGNSA. CDR3 length: 15 residues. The DNA of the CDR3 is TGTGCCAGCAGCCCCACGGTGGGGGGTCGAGAAAAACTGTTTTTT. It codes for CASSPTVGGREKLFF. Complete variable domain (other parts from reference TRBV7-2 and TRBJ1-4): GAGVSQSPSNKVTEKGKDVELRCDPISGHTALYWYRQSLGQGLEFLIYFQGNSAPDKSGLPSDRFSAERTGGSVSTLTIQRTQQEDSAVYLCASSPTVGGREKLFFGSGTQLSVL.

This clonotype was detected only a few times. The rearrangement links TRBV28 to TRBJ1-2; 9 nucleotides align to TRBD1. This CDR3 region has 15 residues. V was pared by 4 bases and J by 2 bases, with 5 bases of the junction left unmatched. The germline gives CDR1 MDHEN, CDR2 SYDVKM. The CDR3 is CASSSTGTGNYGYTF. CDR3 coding DNA: TGTGCCAGCAGTTCAACCGGGACAGGGAACTATGGCTACACCTTC.

This clonotype was seen many times. The chain carries TRBV5-1 and TRBJ1-2; perhaps TRBD1 as D (6 bases). This CDR3 comprises 17 residues. Trimming removed 0 bases at V and 6 bases at J, with 21 bases between. In germline, CDR1 is SGHRS, CDR2 YFSETQ. In DNA form, the CDR3 reads TGCGCCAGCAGCTTGGACGAAGGTCTCACAGGGTTTAATGGCTACACCTTC. Residues: CASSLDEGLTGFNGYTF.

This chain uses TRBV7-2 with TRBJ2-7; a weak D match, TRBD2 (6 bases). The V end was cut by 5 bases, the J end by 2 bases, with 13 bases between. Germline CDR1 and CDR2: SGHTA and FQGNSA. The CDR3 sequence is 14 residues long. In nucleotides, the CDR3 is TGTGCCAGCAGCGAAAGCCGGGAGACCTACGAGCAGTACTTC. Translation gives CASSESRETYEQYF. Using reference TRBV7-2 and TRBJ2-7 for the parts outside the CDR3, the full variable domain is GAGVSQSPSNKVTEKGKDVELRCDPISGHTALYWYRQSLGQGLEFLIYFQGNSAPDKSGLPSDRFSAERTGGSVSTLTIQRTQQEDSAVYLCASSESRETYEQYFGPGTRLTVT.

The chain has TRBV6-1 and TRBJ2-7; D assignment may be TRBD1 or TRBD2 (5 bases each). The CDR3 sequence is 14 residues long. CDR1 and CDR2 (germline): MNHNS, SASEGT. The ends were cut back, 9 bases at V and 2 bases at J, with 17 bases in the middle. The CDR3 nucleotides read TGTGCCAGTCCACGCCGGGACGGAGCCTACGAGCAGTACTTC. It specifies CASPRRDGAYEQYF.

Only a few counts were recorded for this clonotype. V and J are TRBV13 and TRBJ2-7; 11 bases are shared with TRBD2. Germline CDR1 is PRHDT and CDR2 is FYEKMQ (reference sequence). V dropped 1 base and J dropped 5; count of bases not matched to a gene: 4. The CDR3 has 15 amino acids. The CDR3 region is CASSLVTSGTDEQYF. CDR3 nucleotide sequence: TGTGCCAGCAGCTTAGTGACTAGCGGGACTGACGAGCAGTACTTC.

This chain uses TRBV15 with TRBJ2-2, with D tentatively TRBD2 (7 bases). Germline lookup yields CDR1 LNHNV and CDR2 YYDKDF (reference sequence). This CDR3 has 14 residues. V shed 0 bases and J shed 6 bases, with 8 bases lying between them. In DNA, the CDR3 is TGTGCCACCAGCAGAGAAGGGGGGGCCGGGGAGCTGTTTTTT. It codes for CATSREGGAGELFF.

Here the CDR3 DNA reads TGCGCCAGCAGGGGACTAGCAAACGGGGAGCTGTTTTTT. It specifies CASRGLANGELFF. The J gene is TRBJ2-2, the V gene TRBV10-2; 9 bases align to TRBD2. Germline V gene lookup returns CDR1 WSHSY and CDR2 SAAADI. V lost 6 bases, J lost 7 bases, and 3 bases stayed unmatched. The CDR3 is 13 residues long.

The rearrangement joins TRBV7-8 to TRBJ2-5, with 7 positions matching TRBD1. Losses at the gene ends were 5 bases for V and 2 bases for J; bases not matched to a gene: 8. Germline V gene sequence: CDR1 SGHVS, CDR2 FQNEAQ. The CDR3 is 15 residues long. The DNA of the CDR3 is TGTGCCAGCAGCGCCCGACAGGGAGAACAAGAGACCCAGTACTTC. Its translation is CASSARQGEQETQYF.

A few counts support this clonotype. The J gene is TRBJ1-2, the V gene TRBV7-2, with TRBD1 matching over 7 bases. J was trimmed by 2 bases and V by 5 bases; bases with no gene match: 5. The CDR3 is 14 amino acids. CDR1 and CDR2 (germline): SGHTA, FQGNSA. Here the CDR3 DNA reads TGTGCCAGCAGCGTCCGGGACAGAAACTATGGCTACACCTTC. This encodes CASSVRDRNYGYTF.

The chain has TRBV18 and TRBJ2-7; D perhaps matches TRBD1 (5 bases). Trimming removed 5 bases from V and 2 bases from J, with 19 bases in between. The CDR3 contains 16 residues. The germline V gene has CDR1 KGHSH and CDR2 LQKENI. CDR3 nucleotides: TGTGCCAGCTCATTTCAGGGTGCGTCCTATACCTACGAGCAGTACTTC. It yields the protein CASSFQGASYTYEQYF.

This clonotype was picked up a small number of times. The chain combines TRBV11-2 with TRBJ1-1; 9 bases match TRBD1. The V gene end was trimmed by 5 bases and the J gene end by 0 bases; junction bases not matched to a gene: 13. The CDR3 spans 18 residues. Germline V CDR1 and CDR2: SGHAT, FQNNGV. CDR3 loop: CASSTRFQGQGMNTEAFF. In DNA form, the CDR3 reads TGTGCCAGCAGCACGCGATTTCAGGGACAGGGAATGAACACTGAAGCTTTCTTT.

The chain couples TRBV20-1 to TRBJ2-7, with D possibly matching TRBD2 (5 bases). In germline, CDR1 is DFQATT, CDR2 SNEGSKA (reference sequence). The CDR3 length is 13 residues. The CDR3 region is CRMGASSSYEQYF. CDR3 bases: TGCAGGATGGGAGCCTCAAGCTCCTACGAGCAGTACTTC.